The TCR beta chain described here comes from a study of CD8+ T cells in alopecia areata. Looking at the study overall: Those patients who were treated received oral tofacitinib, which was given at 5 to 10 mg twice daily for moderate-to-severe alopecia areata.

Concerning this clone: Its antigen is unidentified.

Germline values: CDR1 SGHRS, CDR2 YFSETQ. This CDR3 is built from 14 residues. Trimming stripped 4 bases from V and 4 bases from J, with 13 bases between. Extraction and reverse transcription of RNA yielded cDNA as the sequencing template. The table came from immunoSEQ multiplex PCR; TCRdb's copy has only in-frame clones and leaves some out. Counted here are some 210,000 clones, 50% to 70% occurring once; the ten biggest clones make up 0.45%. Findings and caveats of the study: Affected lesional scalp, above all in alopecia totalis/universalis, was more clonal than normal scalp.

The chain employs TRBV5-1 and TRBJ2-3; D is perhaps TRBD1 (6 bases). Sequenced here: CD4+ T cells sorted from blood, sampled at week 0. The origin of this receptor is a human donor with alopecia areata. The CDR3 reads CASSLDRSPDTQYF. CDR3 in DNA: TGCGCCAGCAGCCTCGACAGGTCCCCAGATACGCAGTATTTT.